The 10 T cell receptor beta chains below were found in one sample sequenced in a study of T cells in Graves' hyperthyroidism and ophthalmopathy. RNA transcripts served as the template for amplifying TCR beta CDR3 regions. With the HTBI primer set, the TCR CDR3 went through a first round of RT-PCR. TCRdb called the multiplex PCR reads again in MiXCR, with one record for every CDR3 protein. The data hold 500,000 to 650,000 distinct CDR3 sequences, with around 15% observed a single time. Sequences were obtained from blood. All receptors come from a woman aged 45-65 years with Graves' ophthalmopathy.

This clonotype was recorded at least ten times. This chain links TRBV6-1 with TRBJ1-1; D gene unclear. The germline V gene has CDR1 MNHNS and CDR2 SASEGT. V lost 7 bases and J lost 3, with 12 bases in between. This CDR3 is built from 13 residues. Written as DNA, the CDR3 is TGTGCCAGCACGAGGGTTTGGGACACTGAAGCTTTCTTT. Amino acid sequence: CASTRVWDTEAFF.

This clonotype occurred many times. CDR3 sequence (DNA): TGTGCCAGCTCACCACCGCTGGGTGGGCCTCTGACCAAAAACATTCAGTACTTC. Its translation is CASSPPLGGPLTKNIQYF. This chain links TRBV18 with TRBJ2-4; D gene unclear. Germline CDR1 reads KGHSH; CDR2 reads LQKENI. V lost 0 bases to trimming and J lost 2 bases, with 17 bases between them. CDR3 length equals 18 residues. Full variable domain (remainder filled in from reference TRBV18 and TRBJ2-4): NAGVMQNPRHLVRRRGQEARLRCSPMKGHSHVYWYRQLPEEGLKFMVYLQKENIIDESGMPKERFSAEFPKEGPSILRIQQVVRGDSAAYFCASSPPLGGPLTKNIQYFGAGTRLSVL.

This clonotype appeared many times. The rearrangement links TRBV3-1 to TRBJ2-1; unclear D gene. CDR1 LGHDT and CDR2 YNNKEL come from the germline V gene (reference sequence). CDR3 size: 12 residues. Trimming cost V 4 bases and J 4 bases, with 5 bases left between them. CDR3 region: CASSPKYNEQFF. The DNA for the CDR3 is TGTGCCAGCAGCCCGAAATACAATGAGCAGTTCTTC.

This clonotype was recorded at least ten times. This chain joins TRBV30 and TRBJ1-1, with a possible D match to TRBD1 (6 bases). CDR1 GTSNPN and CDR2 SVGIG come from the germline V gene (reference sequence). V was cut by 5 bases and J by 5 bases, with 15 bases left in between. The CDR3 loop spans 13 amino acids. CDR3 DNA sequence: TGTGCCTGGGACCCACAGGGTTTGACTGAAGCTTTCTTT. Translation: CAWDPQGLTEAFF.

This clonotype was recorded many times. The chain couples TRBV6-2 or TRBV6-3 to TRBJ2-1; D assignment may be TRBD1 or TRBD2 (5 bases each). The V end lost 4 bases, the J end lost 5 bases, and 18 bases lay between the germline ends. This CDR3 contains 16 residues. CDR1 is MNHEY, CDR2 SVGEGT, per germline. The CDR3 DNA reads TGTGCCAGCAGTTTCAAAACCGGGACGGCGAACAATGAGCAGTTCTTC. Its translation: CASSFKTGTANNEQFF.

About this clonotype: This may be a read error, as it is one base from a much larger clone. The chain couples TRBV20-1 to TRBJ1-4, with 9 bases that match TRBD1. CDR3 length: 13 residues. Germline CDR1 DFQATT, CDR2 SNEGSKA (reference sequence). V was clipped by 5 bases and J by 4 bases; unmatched bases: 2. The CDR3 nucleotides are TGCAGTGCTGGGACAGGGAGTAATGAAAAACTGTTTTTT. Translated, it gives CSAGTGSNEKLFF.

The chain recombines TRBV30 with TRBJ1-1; tentatively, D is TRBD1 (5 bases). Germline V gene data show CDR1 as GTSNPN and CDR2 as SVGIG (reference sequence). V was clipped by 3 bases and J by 1 base, with 9 bases between them. The CDR3 is 13 amino acids. The CDR3 sequence is CAWSAGTNTEAFF. The CDR3, as DNA: TGTGCCTGGAGCGCTGGGACGAACACTGAAGCTTTCTTT. Complete variable domain (other parts from reference TRBV30 and TRBJ1-1): SQTIHQWPATLVQPVGSPLSLECTVEGTSNPNLYWYRQAAGRGLQLLFYSVGIGQISSEVPQNLSASRPQDRQFILSSKKLLLSDSGFYLCAWSAGTNTEAFFGQGTRLTVV.

Concerning this clonotype: A single base separates this from a much larger clone, so it may be a read error. V usage is TRBV28 and J usage is TRBJ2-2; 7 bases map to TRBD2. CDR1 MDHEN and CDR2 SYDVKM come from the germline V gene. V gave up 11 bases and J gave up 7 bases; unmatched junction bases: 13. This CDR3 comprises 14 residues. The CDR3 loop is CAGKYAGVVGELFF. CDR3 sequence (DNA): TGTGCCGGCAAGTACGCGGGAGTTGTCGGGGAGCTGTTTTTT.

There are many counts of this clonotype. J is TRBJ2-7 and V is TRBV29-1; D perhaps matches TRBD1 (5 bases). V was cut by 2 bases and J by 4 bases, with 15 bases left in between. This CDR3 comprises 14 residues. Germline V gene lookup returns CDR1 SQVTM and CDR2 ANQGSEA. CDR3 nucleotide sequence: TGCAGCGTTGAACTGCAGGGATCGTTATACGAGCAGTACTTC. Amino acid sequence: CSVELQGSLYEQYF.

CDR3 bases: TGTGCCAGCAGCTTAGGTGGCCAGGGGCACTACGAGCAGTACTTC. Translating it yields CASSLGGQGHYEQYF. The chain employs TRBV7-3 and TRBJ2-7; tentatively, D is TRBD1 (6 bases). The CDR3 runs 15 residues. V shed 2 bases and J shed 3 bases, with 14 bases lying between them. Germline V gives CDR1 SGHTA, CDR2 FQGTGA.